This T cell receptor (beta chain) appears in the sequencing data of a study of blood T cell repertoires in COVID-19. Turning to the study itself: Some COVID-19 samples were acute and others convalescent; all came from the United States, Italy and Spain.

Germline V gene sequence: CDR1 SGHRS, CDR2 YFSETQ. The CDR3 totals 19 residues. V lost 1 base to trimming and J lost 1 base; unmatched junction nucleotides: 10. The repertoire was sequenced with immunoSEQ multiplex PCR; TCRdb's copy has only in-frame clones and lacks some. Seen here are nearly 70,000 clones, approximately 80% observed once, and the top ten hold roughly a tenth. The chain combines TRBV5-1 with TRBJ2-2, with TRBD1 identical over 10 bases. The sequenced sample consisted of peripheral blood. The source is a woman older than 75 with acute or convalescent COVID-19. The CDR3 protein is CASSLSRGQGPRNTGELFF. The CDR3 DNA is TGCGCCAGCAGCTTGAGTAGGGGACAGGGGCCCAGGAACACCGGGGAGCTGTTTTTT. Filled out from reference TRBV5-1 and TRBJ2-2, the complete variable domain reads KAGVTQTPRYLIKTRGQQVTLSCSPISGHRSVSWYQQTPGQGLQFLFEYFSETQRNKGNFPGRFSGRQFSNSRSEMNVSTLELGDSALYLCASSLSRGQGPRNTGELFFGEGSRLTVL.